This T cell receptor (beta chain) was identified during a study of blood T cell repertoires in COVID-19. Study background: The United States, Italy and Spain were the sources of the acute and convalescent COVID-19 samples. Sample material is recorded as cDNA or gDNA derived from T cells, B-cell-depleted T cells, or PBMCs.

In the authors' methods: Scientists estimated how many nucleated cells there were by amplifying reference gene primers. Clones were read by immunoSEQ multiplex PCR, and TCRdb kept only the in-frame ones, dropping some. Clone size and V and J calls were adopted from that table, with D and trimming inferred from the DNA. The sample has over 55,000 clones; under 95% are singletons. Sequences were obtained from peripheral blood. The TCR was taken from a human donor in a cohort sampled during active COVID-19.

The CDR3: CASSQTGDTEAFF. The CDR3 region has the DNA TGCGCCAGCAGCCAAACAGGGGACACTGAAGCTTTCTTT. The V call is TRBV4-1, the J call TRBJ1-1, with 7 bases identical to TRBD1. Germline CDR1 reads MGHRA; CDR2 reads YSYEKL. The ends lost 2 bases at V and 3 bases at J; junction bases unmatched: 0. This CDR3 comprises 13 residues.